These 10 T cell receptor beta chains share one sample of origin, sequenced in a study of siplizumab effects on memory and regulatory T cells. Sequenced by immunoSEQ multiplex PCR; TCRdb stores in-frame clones only, minus some. The data show about 100,000 clones, 90% to 95% seen once. Sample: CD4+ T cells sorted from blood. Receptors originate from a human donor in good health.

The chain links TRBV7-2 to TRBJ2-7; TRBD2 might be the D (5 bases). Germline V gene data show CDR1 as SGHTA and CDR2 as FQGNSA. The CDR3 spans 13 residues. V lost 3 bases, J lost 7 bases, and 13 bases lay in between. CDR3 protein: CASSFSGPGEQYF. The CDR3 DNA reads TGTGCCAGCAGCTTTTCCGGGCCGGGGGAGCAGTACTTC.

This clone was counted a single time. V is TRBV10-3 and J is TRBJ2-7; D perhaps matches TRBD2 (6 bases). Looked up from germline, CDR1 is ENHRY and CDR2 is SYGVKD. With 3 bases removed from V and 3 bases from J, the gap between germline ends came to 12 bases. The CDR3 spans 14 residues. CDR3 sequence reads: CAISDPGEIYEQYF. CDR3 in DNA: TGTGCCATCAGTGACCCGGGAGAAATCTACGAGCAGTACTTC.

The chain employs TRBV28 and TRBJ2-7; no definite D call. The CDR3 runs 13 residues. Germline-derived CDR1 and CDR2 are MDHEN and SYDVKM. Trimming removed 6 bases at V and 4 bases at J, with 13 bases between. In DNA form, the CDR3 reads TGTGCCAGCAGGAACTCACGGTTTTACGAGCAGTACTTC. As protein: CASRNSRFYEQYF.

The V gene is TRBV7-2, the J gene TRBJ2-7; 8 positions agree with TRBD2. The germline V gene has CDR1 SGHTA and CDR2 FQGNSA. J was trimmed by 2 bases and V by 2 bases; bases with no gene match: 11. The CDR3 sequence is 17 residues long. The CDR3 nucleotides read TGTGCCAGCAGCTTATTCGGGGGGGCGGGGGCCACCTACGAGCAGTACTTC. It codes for CASSLFGGAGATYEQYF.

The rearrangement joins TRBV11-2 to TRBJ2-5; the match to TRBD2 covers 9 bases. Germline CDR1 SGHAT, CDR2 FQNNGV. The length of the CDR3 is 16 residues. V trimming: 5 bases; J trimming: 4 bases; junction bases outside the gene matches: 11. In DNA form, the CDR3 reads TGTGCCAGCAGCCCCCATAGCGGGAGCTCGGGAGAGACCCAGTACTTC. Residues: CASSPHSGSSGETQYF.

Of note for this clone: One end of the junction fails to match germline, which may point to a read error. This sequence joins TRBV30 and TRBJ2-2; TRBD2 matches 8 bases. Per the germline V gene, CDR1 is GTSNPN and CDR2 is SVGIG (reference sequence). This CDR3 contains 19 residues. The CDR3 protein is CAGSSGTRLFQRLAGELFF. The CDR3 DNA follows: TGTGCCGGGAGCTCCGGGACTAGGCTCTTTCAGCGACTTGCCGGGGAGCTGTTTTTT.

In this sample, this clone turned up once. V is TRBV4-1 and J is TRBJ2-4; 12 bases fit TRBD2. Germline loops: CDR1 MGHRA, CDR2 YSYEKL. The CDR3 loop spans 16 amino acids. The ends lost 0 bases at V and 11 bases at J; junction bases unmatched: 8. In nucleotides, the CDR3 is TGCGCCAGCAGCCAAGATAGGACTAGCGGGAAAGGCGTTCAGTACTTC. The encoded protein is CASSQDRTSGKGVQYF.

This chain uses TRBV28 with TRBJ1-4; TRBD1 aligns across 7 bases. This CDR3 region has 13 residues. In germline, CDR1 is MDHEN, CDR2 SYDVKM. Trimming at V came to 5 bases and at J to 11 bases, leaving 8 bases not matched to a gene. CDR3 loop: CASSPSQGEKLFF. The CDR3 coding sequence is TGTGCCAGCAGTCCAAGCCAGGGGGAGAAACTGTTTTTT.

This clone was observed a single time. The rearrangement joins TRBV4-1 to TRBJ2-4; a weak D match, TRBD1 (6 bases). The CDR3 is made up of 16 amino acids. V dropped 5 bases and J dropped 2 bases, with 16 bases sitting between them. The V gene's germline CDR1 is MGHRA and CDR2 YSYEKL. The CDR3 DNA reads as TGCGCCAGCAGCACCGGACAGTTACTATCCAAAAACATTCAGTACTTC. It translates to CASSTGQLLSKNIQYF.

J is TRBJ2-7 and V is TRBV5-1, with D perhaps matching TRBD2 (6 bases). Germline CDR1 and CDR2: SGHRS and YFSETQ. V was pared by 4 bases and J by 3 bases, with 17 bases between. This CDR3 spans 15 amino acids. CDR3 sequence: CASSVMLGGYYEQYF. The CDR3 nucleotides read TGCGCCAGCAGCGTCATGTTGGGGGGTTACTACGAGCAGTACTTC.